These 19 T cell receptor beta chains share one sample of origin, sequenced in a study of blood T cell repertoires in COVID-19. Using immunoSEQ multiplex PCR, the repertoire was profiled, and TCRdb retains in-frame clones only, with some absent. The sample gives around 78,000 clones, 88% of which show up once; roughly 45% is in the top ten. The sample was peripheral blood. These receptors originate from a human donor in a cohort sampled during active COVID-19.

This chain connects TRBV10-1 to TRBJ1-2; D might be TRBD1 (6 bases). CDR3 length: 14 residues. V lost 7 bases and J 0 bases, leaving 12 bases between the germline ends. The germline gives CDR1 WNHNN, CDR2 SYGVQD (reference sequence). CDR3 sequence: CASNARQANYGYTF. Written as DNA, the CDR3 is TGCGCCAGCAATGCCCGACAGGCTAACTATGGCTACACCTTC.

This clone was seen more than once but under ten times. The V gene is TRBV2, the J gene TRBJ2-5; TRBD2 matches 9 bases. There are 15 residues in the CDR3. V shed 1 base and J 1 base; nucleotides not matched to a gene: 1. Germline loops: CDR1 SNHLY, CDR2 FYNNEI. The CDR3 loop reads CASSEVAGAQETQYF. DNA for the CDR3: TGTGCCAGCAGTGAAGTAGCGGGGGCCCAAGAGACCCAGTACTTC.

This clone came up once. The J gene is TRBJ1-5, the V gene TRBV19, with a weak D call TRBD1 (5 bases). Trimming cost V 8 bases and J 6 bases, with 23 bases left between them. The V gene's germline CDR1 is LNHDA and CDR2 SQIVND (reference sequence). The length of the CDR3 is 16 residues. The CDR3 DNA is TGTGCCAGTCAATCCACCGGGGGGTACGTGGGTCAGCCCCAGCATTTT. Its translation: CASQSTGGYVGQPQHF.

The CDR3 region is CASSQLDRVPNEQFF. In nucleotides, the CDR3 is TGCGCCAGCAGCCAGCTTGACAGGGTTCCGAATGAGCAGTTCTTC. The V call is TRBV23-1, the J call TRBJ2-1; 7 bases map to TRBD1. TRBV23-1 is sorted into the ORF group, with uncertain function. The junction had 12 bases not matched to a gene; V was cut back by 6 bases and J by 7 bases. CDR3 length equals 15 residues.

V usage is TRBV18 and J usage is TRBJ2-7; D unresolved. Germline V gene data show CDR1 as KGHSH and CDR2 as LQKENI. The germline V and J ends were trimmed by 0 bases and 3 bases, with 12 bases remaining between them. The CDR3 spans 15 residues. The CDR3 DNA reads TGTGCCAGCTCACCACCCCGTGGAGCTTTCTACGAGCAGTACTTC. It encodes CASSPPRGAFYEQYF.

The chain combines TRBV6-4 with TRBJ2-1; tentatively, D is TRBD2 (6 bases). This CDR3 region has 16 residues. CDR1 MRHNA and CDR2 SNTAGT come from the germline V gene. The V end was cut by 3 bases, the J end by 3 bases, with 15 bases between. CDR3 coding DNA: TGTGCCAGCAGTGAGTGGTCTCTAGCGCACTACAATGAGCAGTTCTTC. This translates into CASSEWSLAHYNEQFF.

CDR3 residues: CASSQAGLDHSPLHF. The DNA of the CDR3 is TGTGCCAGCAGCCAGGCGGGGCTCGACCATTCACCCCTCCACTTT. The genes are TRBV7-8 and TRBJ1-6; tentatively, D is TRBD1 (5 bases). With 5 bases removed from V and 8 bases from J, the gap between germline ends came to 16 bases. The CDR3 totals 15 residues. Germline CDR1 reads SGHVS; CDR2 reads FQNEAQ.

This chain connects TRBV11-2 to TRBJ1-4, with 7 positions matching TRBD1. V was pared by 5 bases and J by 5 bases, with 5 bases of the junction left unmatched. Germline V gives CDR1 SGHAT, CDR2 FQNNGV. CDR3 length: 14 amino acids. The CDR3 sequence: CASSHRQGNEKLFF. The DNA of the CDR3 is TGTGCCAGCAGCCACCGACAGGGAAATGAAAAACTGTTTTTT.

The chain recombines TRBV2 with TRBJ2-2, with D possibly being TRBD1 (5 bases). The V end was cut by 8 bases, the J end by 7 bases, with 14 bases between. Germline V gene data show CDR1 as SNHLY and CDR2 as FYNNEI. The CDR3 length is 13 residues. CDR3 in DNA: TGTGCCAGCCATGACTGGGGCGGCGGGGAGCTGTTTTTT. This codes for CASHDWGGGELFF.

The table lists this clone with a few counts. V is TRBV18 and J is TRBJ2-7; 11 nucleotides match TRBD1. Germline V gives CDR1 KGHSH, CDR2 LQKENI. J lost 6 bases, V lost 3 bases, and 1 base had no gene match. The length of the CDR3 is 13 residues. CDR3 bases: TGTGCCAGCTCACCCGGGACAGGGGGCGAGCAGTACTTC. Translation gives CASSPGTGGEQYF.

The chain carries TRBV4-3 and TRBJ2-1; possible D gene TRBD2, 5 bases. The V gene's germline CDR1 is LGHNA and CDR2 YSLEER. Trimming removed 2 bases at V and 14 bases at J, with 19 bases between. The CDR3 spans 14 residues. The chain's CDR3 is CASSQSRLGVRKFF. The DNA of the CDR3 is TGCGCCAGCAGCCAATCGCGGCTGGGAGTAAGGAAGTTCTTC.

The CDR3 nucleotides read TGTGCCTGGAGTGTAGGCAGCGTCTCCTACGAGCAGTACTTC. Its translation is CAWSVGSVSYEQYF. The rearrangement uses TRBV30 and TRBJ2-7; D is unresolved. V lost 0 bases to trimming and J lost 0 bases, with 9 bases between them. The CDR3 has 14 amino acids. The V gene's germline CDR1 is GTSNPN and CDR2 SVGIG (reference sequence).

This chain uses TRBV6-2 or TRBV6-3 with TRBJ2-1, with TRBD2 matching over 11 bases. Germline values: CDR1 MNHEY, CDR2 SVGEGT. The length of the CDR3 is 17 residues. V was clipped by 0 bases and J by 8 bases; unmatched bases: 9. The CDR3 sequence: CASSYSEVAGGRDEQFF. The DNA of the CDR3 is TGTGCCAGCAGTTACTCGGAGGTAGCGGGAGGGAGGGATGAGCAGTTCTTC.

The chain combines TRBV5-1 with TRBJ2-5; 8 bases are shared with TRBD2. The CDR3 has 17 residues. J lost 5 bases, V lost 1 base, and 13 bases had no gene match. Looked up from germline, CDR1 is SGHRS and CDR2 is YFSETQ. The CDR3 region is CASSLSGLAGGRETQYF. The CDR3 bases are TGCGCCAGCAGCTTGTCGGGCCTAGCGGGTGGTCGGGAGACCCAGTACTTC.

As to this clone: One junction end does not reproduce the germline sequence, and a read error may be involved. Other nucleotide sequences in the sample specify the same CDR3. This chain connects TRBV11-3 to TRBJ1-1; weak D call: TRBD1 (5 bases). Germline CDR1 SGHNT, CDR2 YENEEA. The CDR3 spans 14 residues. CDR3 nucleotide sequence: TGTGCCAGCAGCCCCAGGGCGCGAAACACTGAAGCTTTTTTT. Its protein is CASSPRARNTEAFF.

For the CDR3, the DNA is TGTGCCAGCCAAAGTCAACAGTTGAACACTGAAGCTTTCTTT. Translation gives CASQSQQLNTEAFF. The gene calls are TRBV6-5 and TRBJ1-1; D not resolved. CDR1 is MNHEY, CDR2 SVGAGI, per germline. The CDR3 is 14 amino acids. V dropped 8 bases and J dropped 0 bases, with 13 bases sitting between them.

The chain recombines TRBV3-1 (or the pseudogene TRBV3-2) with TRBJ2-1; TRBD1 might be the D (5 bases). The CDR3 loop spans 13 amino acids. V lost 3 bases and J lost 8, with 11 bases in between. The germline CDR1 and CDR2 sequences are LGHDT and YNNKEL (reference sequence). The CDR3 nucleotides are TGTGCCAGCAGCCAGCCAGGGTTCGATGAGCAGTTCTTC. It encodes CASSQPGFDEQFF.

This clone was counted a single time. The chain recombines TRBV28 with TRBJ2-1; 9 bases are shared with TRBD1. This CDR3 has 14 amino acids. Germline V gene sequence: CDR1 MDHEN, CDR2 SYDVKM. V lost 5 bases to trimming and J lost 8 bases; unmatched junction nucleotides: 7. The CDR3 nucleotides read TGTGCCAGCAGTCCGGGACAGGGTGGCCATGAGCAGTTCTTC. Translating it yields CASSPGQGGHEQFF.

This chain uses TRBV7-2 with TRBJ2-3; 7 bases align to TRBD2. V was clipped by 5 bases and J by 14 bases; unmatched bases: 10. CDR1 is SGHTA and CDR2 is FQGNSA in the germline V gene. The CDR3 sequence is 12 residues long. CDR3 DNA sequence: TGTGCCAGCAGCCCCCCTCTAGCGGCGCGGTATTTT. Residues: CASSPPLAARYF.